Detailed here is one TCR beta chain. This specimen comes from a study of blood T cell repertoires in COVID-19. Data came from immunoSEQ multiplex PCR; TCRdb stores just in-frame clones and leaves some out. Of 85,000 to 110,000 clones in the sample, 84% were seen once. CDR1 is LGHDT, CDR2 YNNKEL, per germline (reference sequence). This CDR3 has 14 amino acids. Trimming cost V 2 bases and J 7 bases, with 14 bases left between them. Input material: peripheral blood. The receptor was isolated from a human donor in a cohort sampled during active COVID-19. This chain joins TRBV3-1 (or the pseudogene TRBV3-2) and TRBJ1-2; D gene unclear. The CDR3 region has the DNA TGTGCCAGCAGCCAATCCCGGAGAGGCTTTGGCTACACCTTC. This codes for CASSQSRRGFGYTF.